Presented here are 27 T cell receptor beta chains from one specimen sequenced in a study of identifying expanded T cells in peripheral blood. Sequencing was performed with immunoSEQ multiplex PCR; in TCRdb, only in-frame clones are kept and a portion is missing. There are over 85,000 clones in the sample; 70% to 90% occur only once, and roughly 4.1% lies in the top ten. The sample consisted of blood. Receptor source: a person aged 18-69 years in good health.

This rearrangement joins TRBV5-8 to TRBJ2-1, with D possibly TRBD2 on 6 matching bases. V was clipped by 4 bases and J by 0 bases, with 11 bases between them. This CDR3 comprises 15 residues. CDR1 and CDR2 from the germline V gene are SGHTS and YDEGEE. The CDR3 spells CASSPLGGSYNEQFF. The CDR3 DNA reads as TGTGCCAGCAGCCCACTGGGGGGCTCCTACAATGAGCAGTTCTTC.

The chain carries TRBV7-2 and TRBJ1-4, with no clear D. This CDR3 has 13 residues. Trimming stripped 2 bases from V and 8 bases from J, with 9 bases between. The germline V gene has CDR1 SGHTA and CDR2 FQGNSA. The CDR3 sequence: CASSLRFGEKLFF. The CDR3 coding sequence is TGTGCCAGCAGCTTACGGTTTGGCGAAAAACTGTTTTTT.

The chain has TRBV7-9 and TRBJ2-6, with D perhaps matching TRBD1 (6 bases). The V end was cut by 6 bases, the J end by 2 bases, with 17 bases between. This CDR3 spans 17 amino acids. Germline CDR1 is SEHNR and CDR2 is FQNEAQ (reference sequence). CDR3 amino acids: CASRGFRGETGANVLTF. CDR3 nucleotide sequence: TGTGCCAGCAGAGGGTTCAGGGGTGAGACTGGGGCCAACGTCCTGACTTTC.

The chain combines TRBV11-3 with TRBJ2-2; D gene uncertain. Germline V gives CDR1 SGHNT, CDR2 YENEEA. The CDR3 covers 13 residues. The germline V and J ends were trimmed by 2 bases and 5 bases, with 6 bases remaining between them. The CDR3 DNA follows: TGTGCCAGCAGCTTAAGGCGGACCGGGGAGCTGTTTTTT. It yields the protein CASSLRRTGELFF.

The V and J genes are TRBV4-3 and TRBJ1-1; D unresolved. V lost 1 base, J lost 5 bases, and 11 bases lay in between. This CDR3 is built from 14 residues. Germline CDR1 is LGHNA and CDR2 is YSLEER. The CDR3 coding sequence is TGCGCCAGCAGCCAAGGGGGATTGGGGACTGAAGCTTTCTTT. This gives the protein CASSQGGLGTEAFF.

The J gene is TRBJ1-1, the V gene TRBV5-1; D remains ambiguous. V was clipped by 0 bases and J by 2 bases, with 8 bases between them. The CDR3 loop spans 14 amino acids. The V gene's germline CDR1 is SGHRS and CDR2 YFSETQ. CDR3 residues: CASSLEMYNTEAFF. CDR3 DNA: TGCGCCAGCAGCTTGGAGATGTATAACACTGAAGCTTTCTTT.

The chain employs TRBV5-5 and TRBJ1-1; no firm D call. Trimming took off 2 bases at V and 8 bases at J, with 7 bases between the two ends. Germline CDR1 reads SGHKS; CDR2 reads YYEKEE (reference sequence). This CDR3 region has 11 residues. The CDR3 coding sequence is TGTGCCAGCAGCTTTGGGTTCGAAGCTTTCTTT. Translating gives CASSFGFEAFF.

The J gene is TRBJ1-1, the V gene TRBV11-2; no clear D gene. Trimming left V 6 bases short and J 7 bases short, with 12 bases between. Germline CDR1 and CDR2: SGHAT and FQNNGV. The CDR3 contains 12 residues. The CDR3 bases are TGTGCCAGCAGTCCCCTGTCGGGTGAAGCTTTCTTT. Translated, it gives CASSPLSGEAFF.

The chain has TRBV11-3 and TRBJ2-2; D is perhaps TRBD2 (5 bases). V gave up 2 bases and J gave up 7 bases, with 8 bases separating them. The CDR3 consists of 13 residues. The germline V gene has CDR1 SGHNT and CDR2 YENEEA. The CDR3 bases are TGTGCCAGCAGCTTAATTGGAGGCGGGGAGCTGTTTTTT. Amino acids: CASSLIGGGELFF. The whole variable domain, remainder taken from reference TRBV11-3 and TRBJ2-2, is EAGVVQSPRYKIIEKKQPVAFWCNPISGHNTLYWYLQNLGQGPELLIRYENEEAVDDSQLPKDRFSAERLKGVDSTLKIQPAELGDSAVYLCASSLIGGGELFFGEGSRLTVL.

The chain links TRBV5-5 to TRBJ2-7, with TRBD1 identical over 9 bases. V lost 4 bases and J lost 12; bases outside the gene matches: 8. CDR1 and CDR2 from the germline V gene are SGHKS and YYEKEE (reference sequence). The CDR3 has 12 residues. CDR3 protein: CASSLGQGPAYF. CDR3 DNA sequence: TGTGCCAGCAGCCTGGGACAGGGACCGGCGTACTTC.

The CDR3 DNA is TGTGCCAGCAGCCTGGGGGGGACTGAGACCTACGAGCAGTACTTC. Its protein is CASSLGGTETYEQYF. V and J are TRBV9 and TRBJ2-7; 7 bases map to TRBD2. Germline V CDR1 and CDR2: SGDLS, YYNGEE. The CDR3 is 15 residues long. V lost 4 bases, J lost 2 bases, and 9 bases stayed unmatched.

The rearrangement uses TRBV5-4 and TRBJ1-2; D gene ambiguous. The CDR3 totals 14 residues. The V gene's germline CDR1 is SGHNT and CDR2 YYREEE (reference sequence). V was trimmed by 5 bases and J by 7 bases, leaving 18 bases between them. CDR3 DNA sequence: TGTGCCAGCAGGTCCTTGACATCCTATTTTGGCTACACCTTC. Amino acid sequence: CASRSLTSYFGYTF.

This clone was observed a single time. The chain employs TRBV7-6 and TRBJ2-2, with 7 positions matching TRBD1. The CDR3 is 15 amino acids. J gave up 6 bases and V 0 bases, and 4 bases lay outside the gene matches. Germline CDR1 and CDR2: SGHVS and FNYEAQ. The CDR3, as DNA: TGTGCCAGCAGCTTAGCCCCGACAGGGCCCGGGGAGCTGTTTTTT. It codes for CASSLAPTGPGELFF.

The chain has TRBV27 and TRBJ1-6; D call uncertain. This CDR3 has 15 amino acids. Germline V CDR1 and CDR2: MNHEY, SMNVEV (reference sequence). V was trimmed by 2 bases and J by 10 bases, leaving 15 bases between them. The DNA for the CDR3 is TGTGCCAGCAGTTTAGTTCCTTCGGATCGGTCACCCCTCCACTTT. Its protein product is CASSLVPSDRSPLHF.

The V and J genes are TRBV11-2 and TRBJ1-4; 7 nucleotides match TRBD1. CDR1 is SGHAT and CDR2 is FQNNGV in the germline V gene. The CDR3 extends over 16 amino acids. The V and J ends lost 5 bases and 0 bases, in that order; junction bases with no gene match: 6. DNA of the CDR3: TGTGCCAGCAGCCGGGACAGCTTTTCAACTAATGAAAAACTGTTTTTT. Translation: CASSRDSFSTNEKLFF.

This clone came up a few times. The J gene is TRBJ1-5, the V gene TRBV4-3; D ambiguous. Germline assignment: CDR1 LGHNA and CDR2 YSLEER. Trimming removed 4 bases from V and 3 bases from J, with 10 bases in between. The CDR3 totals 14 residues. In DNA form, the CDR3 reads TGCGCCAGCAGCCTCGCAGGTACCAATCAGCCCCAGCATTTT. This codes for CASSLAGTNQPQHF.

This clone appeared a few times. This chain uses TRBV30 with TRBJ1-1; a possible D gene is TRBD1 (5 bases). The V end was cut by 0 bases, the J end by 7 bases, with 15 bases between. The CDR3 is 14 residues long. Germline V gene lookup returns CDR1 GTSNPN and CDR2 SVGIG (reference sequence). The DNA for the CDR3 is TGTGCCTGGAGTGTATTAGGTGTAGGGGATGAAGCTTTCTTT. Its protein product is CAWSVLGVGDEAFF.

V usage is TRBV10-1 and J usage is TRBJ1-1; D is possibly TRBD1 (6 bases). Germline V CDR1 and CDR2: WNHNN, SYGVQD (reference sequence). V gave up 1 base and J gave up 9 bases, with 15 bases separating them. The length of the CDR3 is 14 residues. The CDR3 DNA follows: TGCGCCAGCAGTGAGTTCCCATTAGGGGGGCAAGCTTTCTTT. Encoded protein: CASSEFPLGGQAFF.

DNA of the CDR3: TGTGCCAGCAGCCCCGTAGGGAACACTGAAGCTTTCTTT. This encodes CASSPVGNTEAFF. V and J are TRBV5-6 and TRBJ1-1; D is ambiguous. The CDR3 is 13 amino acids. Trimming stripped 4 bases from V and 1 base from J, with 8 bases between. Germline-derived CDR1 and CDR2 are SGHDT and YYEEEE.

This chain uses TRBV4-1 with TRBJ1-4, with 9 bases lining up with TRBD1. The trim removed 1 base at V and 6 bases at J, leaving 9 bases unmatched. The CDR3 contains 17 residues. CDR1 and CDR2 from the germline V gene are MGHRA and YSYEKL. This chain's CDR3 is CASSQGRTGENYEKLFF. CDR3 in DNA: TGCGCCAGCAGCCAAGGGCGGACAGGGGAGAACTATGAAAAACTGTTTTTT.

This sequence joins TRBV9 and TRBJ2-1, with D maybe TRBD2 (6 bases). Between the trimmed V and J ends, which lost 0 bases and 5 bases, there was a span of 9 bases. Germline V gene lookup returns CDR1 SGDLS and CDR2 YYNGEE. The CDR3 loop spans 14 amino acids. In DNA, the CDR3 is TGTGCCAGCAGCGTAGGGGACTGGAACAATGAGCAGTTCTTC. Translation: CASSVGDWNNEQFF.

The V call is TRBV19, the J call TRBJ1-2, with a tentative D call TRBD1 (5 bases). V gave up 9 bases and J gave up 2 bases, with 13 bases separating them. CDR3 length equals 13 residues. CDR1 is LNHDA, CDR2 SQIVND, per germline (reference sequence). For the CDR3, the DNA is TGTGCCAGAATCCGGGACTCGAACTATGGCTACACCTTC. Its translation is CARIRDSNYGYTF.

Written as DNA, the CDR3 is TGTGCCAGCAGACTTCAGGGGGCGACTAATGAAAAACTGTTTTTT. As protein: CASRLQGATNEKLFF. This chain connects TRBV6-6 to TRBJ1-4; 8 bases match TRBD1. Germline CDR1 reads MNHNY; CDR2 reads SVGAGI (reference sequence). The CDR3 runs to 15 residues. Trimming at V came to 6 bases and at J to 2 bases, leaving 5 bases not matched to a gene.

This clone was picked up one time. The rearrangement joins TRBV5-6 to TRBJ1-5; D is uncertain. CDR1 is SGHDT, CDR2 YYEEEE, per germline. The V end lost 2 bases, the J end lost 0 bases, and 15 bases lay between the germline ends. The CDR3 has 17 amino acids. CDR3 loop: CASSFGRGLRSNQPQHF. The DNA of the CDR3 is TGTGCCAGCAGCTTCGGACGAGGGCTACGTAGCAATCAGCCCCAGCATTTT.

The chain uses TRBV7-9 and TRBJ2-3; D not certain. V gave up 6 bases and J gave up 5 bases, with 12 bases separating them. The length of the CDR3 is 13 residues. Germline CDR1 SEHNR, CDR2 FQNEAQ (reference sequence). The CDR3 DNA reads TGTGCCAGCAGATCACGTCTAGAAGATACGCAGTATTTT. Its translation: CASRSRLEDTQYF.

J is TRBJ2-3 and V is TRBV18; 7 nucleotides match TRBD1. The V segment lost 3 bases and the J segment 9 bases; nucleotides outside the gene matches: 6. This CDR3 region has 13 residues. Germline V gene lookup returns CDR1 KGHSH and CDR2 LQKENI. CDR3 DNA: TGTGCCAGCTCACCGTCCGACAGGGTGACGCAGTATTTT. It codes for CASSPSDRVTQYF. The variable domain in full, completed from reference TRBV18 and TRBJ2-3, reads NAGVMQNPRHLVRRRGQEARLRCSPMKGHSHVYWYRQLPEEGLKFMVYLQKENIIDESGMPKERFSAEFPKEGPSILRIQQVVRGDSAAYFCASSPSDRVTQYFGPGTRLTVL.

The chain links TRBV11-3 to TRBJ1-3; D uncertain. The germline V gene encodes CDR1 SGHNT and CDR2 YENEEA. The CDR3 is made up of 13 amino acids. V was trimmed by 1 base and J by 3 bases, leaving 4 bases between them. Here the CDR3 DNA reads TGTGCCAGCAGCTTAGGGGTTGGAAACACCATATATTTT. Its translation is CASSLGVGNTIYF.